The clone carrying this T cell receptor beta chain counts as medium-sized. Its antigen is still unknown. Germline is not matched at one junction end, which may reflect a read error. TCRdb called the reads again in MiXCR, with one record for every CDR3 protein. The data show a few hundred thousand distinct CDR3 sequences, about 20% seen once. These data come from a study of T cell repertoires in cytomegalovirus infection. As for the study in general: CMV epitopes in the study were HLA-C-restricted (recently identified) and HLA-B-restricted (well studied). Indications came from public TCR beta signatures; they pointed to CMV infection and to a matching HLA type.

Study results and caveats: Cumulative public TCR beta family frequency identified CMV carriers with the relevant HLA. CMV-specific HLA-C-restricted TCR beta clonotypes dominated the ex vivo response.

Sample: cultured PBMCs, taken from culture after CMV antigen stimulation. The receptor's source is a human donor in good health (CMV status not recorded). Some clones in this sample may be carry-over from other donors' samples.

The CDR3 reads CASSLPPGEAIF. CDR3 DNA: TGTGCCAGCAGTTTGCCCCCCGGGGAGGCGATCTTT. V gene TRBV12-3 or TRBV12-4 combines with J gene TRBJ1-1; unclear D gene. The CDR3 is 12 residues long.